Shown below are 26 T cell receptor beta chains from a single sample sequenced in a study of human T cells and chemical hapten exposure. TCRdb analysed the RACE reads with MiXCR anew, one entry per CDR3 protein. Of over 50,000 distinct CDR3 sequences in the sample, 8.5% to 10% were seen once. Time point here: pre-sensitization, week 0. Treatment denoted: therapeutic diphenylcyclopropenone sensitization with weekly scalp DPC. Before extraction, the whole blood was not fractionated, and total RNA was taken from it. Sequences were derived from whole blood, sampled in connection with sensitization to the hapten diphenylcyclopropenone (DPC). These TCRs come from a woman between 25 and 40 years old with alopecia areata. Some clones in this sample may be carry-over from other donors' samples.

A few counts support this clonotype. The chain links TRBV4-1 to TRBJ2-1; no firm D call. Trimming took 1 base from V and 6 from J, leaving 7 bases between them. Germline lookup yields CDR1 MGHRA and CDR2 YSYEKL. CDR3 length equals 13 residues. The CDR3 here is CASSQVGSNEQFF. The CDR3 DNA sequence: TGCGCCAGCAGCCAAGTAGGAAGCAATGAGCAGTTCTTC.

This clonotype was seen a handful of times. The chain recombines TRBV5-4 with TRBJ1-1; possibly TRBD1 for D (6 bases). The ends were cut back, 4 bases at V and 2 bases at J, with 18 bases in the middle. The CDR3 is 16 amino acids. Looked up from germline, CDR1 is SGHNT and CDR2 is YYREEE (reference sequence). The CDR3: CASSPGHRTSNTEAFF. CDR3 DNA: TGTGCCAGCAGCCCGGGACACCGAACCTCAAACACTGAAGCTTTCTTT.

This clonotype has a handful of counts. The chain recombines TRBV2 with TRBJ1-1; D is possibly TRBD1 (5 bases). Germline V CDR1 and CDR2: SNHLY, FYNNEI. The CDR3 sequence is 14 residues long. Deletions cut 8 bases from V and 2 bases from J, with 15 bases between. In nucleotides, the CDR3 is TGTGCCAGCGACTGGGGGGGAATCAACACTGAAGCTTTCTTT. Residues: CASDWGGINTEAFF.

The J gene is TRBJ2-1, the V gene TRBV28; 12 nucleotides align to TRBD1. CDR1 MDHEN and CDR2 SYDVKM come from the germline V gene. The CDR3 runs to 20 residues. Germline trimming cut 7 bases from V and 4 bases from J; bases unmatched to any gene: 20. This CDR3 is CASTFPGTGGSGISYNEQFF. In DNA form, the CDR3 reads TGTGCCAGCACATTTCCCGGGACAGGGGGCTCAGGGATTTCTTACAATGAGCAGTTCTTC.

This clonotype was recorded many times. J is TRBJ1-6 and V is TRBV7-2; maybe TRBD1 (5 bases). V was shortened by 5 bases and J by 6 bases, with 14 bases between the two germline ends. Germline lookup yields CDR1 SGHTA and CDR2 FQGNSA. This CDR3 comprises 15 residues. This CDR3 reads CASSPVFQGNSPLHF. In DNA form, the CDR3 reads TGTGCCAGCAGCCCCGTTTTCCAGGGTAATTCACCCCTCCACTTT.

This clonotype was counted ten times or more. The chain recombines TRBV6-4 with TRBJ1-5; 7 bases are a match to TRBD1. V gave up 8 bases and J gave up 5 bases; unmatched junction bases: 9. Germline V gives CDR1 MRHNA, CDR2 SNTAGT. CDR3 length: 14 amino acids. The CDR3 region has the DNA TGTGCCAGCCATGCCGGGGACAGAGATCAGCCCCAGCATTTT. Translation: CASHAGDRDQPQHF.

In this sample, this clonotype turned up a few times. This chain joins TRBV11-2 and TRBJ1-1; 7 positions agree with TRBD1. V dropped 5 bases and J dropped 1; count of bases not matched to a gene: 7. This CDR3 has 15 amino acids. The V gene's germline CDR1 is SGHAT and CDR2 FQNNGV. The CDR3 nucleotides read TGTGCCAGCAGCCGACACGACAGGGCGAACACTGAAGCTTTCTTT. Residues: CASSRHDRANTEAFF.

This clonotype turned up a few times. The chain recombines TRBV30 with TRBJ2-1; 10 bases are shared with TRBD2. The CDR3 is 16 amino acids. Per the germline V gene, CDR1 is GTSNPN and CDR2 is SVGIG (reference sequence). V was clipped by 2 bases and J by 2 bases; unmatched bases: 6. The CDR3 protein is CAWSLLAGAAYNEQFF. Written as DNA, the CDR3 is TGTGCCTGGAGTCTCCTAGCGGGGGCGGCCTACAATGAGCAGTTCTTC.

This clonotype appeared many times. The V and J genes are TRBV6-5 and TRBJ1-6; D is unresolved. The germline gives CDR1 MNHEY, CDR2 SVGAGI. The CDR3 is 15 residues long. Trimming stripped 7 bases from V and 7 bases from J, with 17 bases between. The CDR3 sequence: CASTGGGAGNSPLHF. The CDR3 DNA follows: TGTGCCAGCACCGGCGGAGGAGCTGGCAATTCACCCCTCCACTTT.

This clonotype was seen only a few times. J is TRBJ1-4 and V is TRBV7-7; D possibly corresponds to TRBD1 (5 bases). CDR1 SSHAT and CDR2 FNYEAQ come from the germline V gene (reference sequence). V dropped 5 bases and J dropped 6 bases, with 13 bases sitting between them. The CDR3 runs 14 residues. As DNA, the CDR3 is TGTGCCAGCAGCAAGAATCTGGGGGATGAAAAACTGTTTTTT. Protein: CASSKNLGDEKLFF.

Here the CDR3 reads CASSEGGQSDYEQYF. As DNA, the CDR3 is TGTGCCAGCAGTGAAGGGGGACAGTCAGACTACGAGCAGTACTTC. V usage is TRBV2 and J usage is TRBJ2-7; 7 nucleotides match TRBD1. J was trimmed by 3 bases and V by 1 base; bases with no gene match: 6. The CDR3 is 15 amino acids. Germline V gene sequence: CDR1 SNHLY, CDR2 FYNNEI. The full variable domain, its missing parts supplied by reference TRBV2 and TRBJ2-7, is EPEVTQTPSHQVTQMGQEVILRCVPISNHLYFYWYRQILGQKVEFLVSFYNNEISEKSEIFDDQFSVERPDGSNFTLKIRSTKLEDSAMYFCASSEGGQSDYEQYFGPGTRLTVT.

This chain links TRBV10-3 with TRBJ2-7; 7 nucleotides align to TRBD2. CDR1 and CDR2 from the germline V gene are ENHRY and SYGVKD. The CDR3 sequence is 14 residues long. The junction had 5 bases not matched to a gene; V was cut back by 6 bases and J by 0 bases. CDR3 DNA: TGTGCCATCAGGACGGGGAGGGACTCCTACGAGCAGTACTTC. Protein: CAIRTGRDSYEQYF.

This clonotype turned up a few times. This sequence joins TRBV12-3 or TRBV12-4 and TRBJ1-6; unclear D gene. CDR3 length equals 14 residues. The V end was cut by 3 bases, the J end by 4 bases, with 7 bases between. The CDR3 coding sequence is TGTGCCAGCAGTTTCGGGGTGTATAATTCACCCCTCCACTTT. Its translation: CASSFGVYNSPLHF.

A few counts support this clonotype. The V and J genes are TRBV27 and TRBJ2-7; D is ambiguous. This CDR3 comprises 13 residues. Trimming took off 6 bases at V and 6 bases at J, with 15 bases between the two ends. The germline V gene has CDR1 MNHEY and CDR2 SMNVEV (reference sequence). The CDR3 sequence is CASRPLFPLEQYF. The CDR3 DNA reads TGTGCCAGCAGACCCCTATTCCCCCTCGAGCAGTACTTC.

This clonotype showed up just a few times. The chain combines TRBV20-1 with TRBJ2-3; TRBD1 aligns across 8 bases. CDR1 and CDR2 (germline): DFQATT, SNEGSKA (reference sequence). Unmatched junction bases numbered 6, after V lost 6 bases and J lost 1 base. This CDR3 contains 14 residues. This CDR3 is CSAPTGVRTDTQYF. The DNA of the CDR3 is TGCAGTGCCCCGACAGGGGTCCGCACAGATACGCAGTATTTT.

This clonotype was seen more than once but under ten times. V and J are TRBV20-1 and TRBJ1-3, with D maybe TRBD1 (6 bases). This CDR3 is built from 14 residues. Trimming shortened V by 2 bases and J by 4 bases, and 12 bases separated the two germline ends. Germline V gene data show CDR1 as DFQATT and CDR2 as SNEGSKA (reference sequence). The CDR3 DNA sequence: TGCAGTGCTAGAAGGGGGTCGGAAGGAAACACCATATATTTT. Its translation is CSARRGSEGNTIYF.

The V and J genes are TRBV5-5 and TRBJ2-7, with a weak D call TRBD1 (7 bases). The germline V and J ends were trimmed by 2 bases and 4 bases, with 13 bases remaining between them. This CDR3 is 14 amino acids long. Germline assignment: CDR1 SGHKS and CDR2 YYEKEE (reference sequence). DNA for the CDR3: TGTGCCAGCAGCTTCGCGGGACAGCCTTACGAGCAGTACTTC. Translating gives CASSFAGQPYEQYF.

This clonotype has a handful of counts. The chain carries TRBV9 and TRBJ2-5, with D possibly called TRBD1 or TRBD2 (6 bases each). The CDR3 covers 15 residues. V was cut by 4 bases and J by 2 bases, with 15 bases left in between. Germline CDR1 SGDLS, CDR2 YYNGEE. In DNA, the CDR3 is TGTGCCAGCAGCTCGGAGGGGGGCCAACAAGAGACCCAGTACTTC. Translating gives CASSSEGGQQETQYF.

In its sample, this clonotype was seen many times. The rearrangement joins TRBV7-9 to TRBJ1-1; D is perhaps TRBD1 (5 bases). V lost 4 bases and J lost 3, with 15 bases in between. This CDR3 is built from 15 residues. CDR1 and CDR2 from the germline V gene are SEHNR and FQNEAQ (reference sequence). CDR3 in amino acids: CASSSLQVLDTEAFF. Written as DNA, the CDR3 is TGTGCCAGCAGCTCGCTACAGGTTTTAGACACTGAAGCTTTCTTT.

Within the sample, this clonotype is medium-sized. The CDR3 DNA sequence: TGTGCCAGCAGACGGGACAGGGGACACGAGCAGTACTTC. Its translation is CASRRDRGHEQYF. The chain links TRBV27 to TRBJ2-7; 10 bases align to TRBD1. Germline-derived CDR1 and CDR2 are MNHEY and SMNVEV (reference sequence). The ends lost 6 bases at V and 5 bases at J; junction bases unmatched: 4. This CDR3 has 13 amino acids.

This clonotype was picked up a small number of times. The chain has TRBV3-1 and TRBJ1-5; possibly TRBD1 for D (6 bases). Germline-derived CDR1 and CDR2 are LGHDT and YNNKEL (reference sequence). Trimming took 3 bases from V and 7 from J, leaving 19 bases between them. This CDR3 region has 16 residues. Here the CDR3 DNA reads TGTGCCAGCAGCCAGGGGGCTCCGTTTCTGAGGCAGCCCCAGCATTTT. It yields the protein CASSQGAPFLRQPQHF.

This clonotype was seen many times. The chain couples TRBV10-3 to TRBJ1-1; 9 bases map to TRBD1. Germline-derived CDR1 and CDR2 are ENHRY and SYGVKD. CDR3 length: 16 amino acids. V was clipped by 0 bases and J by 11 bases; unmatched bases: 13. The CDR3 loop reads CAISESSTGGKVVAFF. Written as DNA, the CDR3 is TGTGCCATCAGTGAGTCGTCGACAGGGGGAAAGGTTGTTGCTTTCTTT.

The rearrangement joins TRBV5-1 to TRBJ1-6; 8 bases fit TRBD1. This CDR3 is 15 amino acids long. Germline-derived CDR1 and CDR2 are SGHRS and YFSETQ. The junction had 8 bases not matched to a gene; V was cut back by 4 bases and J by 8 bases. The CDR3 spells CASSIDRGTDSPLHF. DNA for the CDR3: TGCGCCAGCAGCATAGACAGGGGAACGGATTCACCCCTCCACTTT.

The table lists this clonotype with many counts. The CDR3 reads CASSPGPGETQYF. The DNA for the CDR3 is TGCGCCAGCAGCCCGGGGCCTGGGGAGACCCAGTACTTC. The genes are TRBV4-3 and TRBJ2-5; D might be TRBD1 or TRBD2, each matching 5 bases. Per germline, CDR1 LGHNA and CDR2 YSLEER. The CDR3 spans 13 residues. Trimming took off 4 bases at V and 5 bases at J, with 11 bases between the two ends.

This clonotype turned up a few times. This chain uses TRBV6-1 with TRBJ1-2, with 8 bases aligning to TRBD1. The V gene end was trimmed by 8 bases and the J gene end by 3 bases; junction bases not matched to a gene: 17. The CDR3 spans 17 residues. The V gene's germline CDR1 is MNHNS and CDR2 SASEGT. DNA of the CDR3: TGTGCCAGCGGTCCTTGGATCGGACAGGGAGGCCACTATGGCTACACCTTC. Encoded protein: CASGPWIGQGGHYGYTF.

Ten or more counts support this clonotype. CDR3 bases: TGTGCCAGCGGCTCTTTGACAGGGGGCCGGCATCTAAGGACCGGGGAGCTGTTTTTT. Encoded protein: CASGSLTGGRHLRTGELFF. The genes are TRBV5-8 and TRBJ2-2; 10 bases line up with TRBD1. Germline V gives CDR1 SGHTS, CDR2 YDEGEE. CDR3 size: 19 residues. Trimming removed 7 bases from V and 5 bases from J; junction bases left unmatched: 20.